This TCR beta chain was captured in a study of control samples from healthy donors and cancer patients. The table came from immunoSEQ multiplex PCR; TCRdb's copy has only in-frame clones and leaves some out. The sample lists tens of thousands of clones, 83% occurring once. Material: blood. The TCR comes from a man between 60 and 70 years old in good health.

CDR3 coding DNA: TGTGCCAGCAGTCTTACGGAAGGGGTAGGCACTGAAGCTTTCTTT. This gives the protein CASSLTEGVGTEAFF. The J gene is TRBJ1-1, the V gene TRBV28; TRBD1 is a possible D gene (5 bases). The CDR3 contains 15 residues. V lost 5 bases to trimming and J lost 4 bases, with 17 bases between them. Germline V gene sequence: CDR1 MDHEN, CDR2 SYDVKM.